These 9 T cell receptor beta chains share one sample of origin, sequenced in a study of PD-1 blockade in classical Hodgkin lymphoma (TCRdb year 2020). The time point label, as the study defines it: cycle 1 day 1 (C1D1), immediately before nivolumab initiation. Relapse after autologous stem cell transplantation had occurred in all trial patients, and cohorts A, B and C were distinguished by prior brentuximab vedotin exposure. Libraries were prepared through the immunoSEQ multiplex PCR assay. TCRdb holds this immuneACCESS table with in-frame rearrangements only. Some clones are missing; in checked studies, unresolved V genes explain under half, and the rest has no known cause. The sample data list tens of thousands of clones, and approximately 94% of these were observed just once. 8% of the sample comes from the top ten. The sequenced sample was peripheral blood mononuclear cells (PBMCs), obtained at baseline. The receptors were gathered from a human donor with classical Hodgkin lymphoma.

J is TRBJ1-1 and V is TRBV19; no clear D. Trimming took off 3 bases at V and 2 bases at J, with 10 bases between the two ends. Germline V gene data show CDR1 as LNHDA and CDR2 as SQIVND (reference sequence). The CDR3 loop spans 14 amino acids. The CDR3 reads CASSIVGFNTEAFF. The CDR3 region has the DNA TGTGCCAGTAGTATCGTAGGTTTTAACACTGAAGCTTTCTTT.

This sequence joins TRBV7-9 and TRBJ2-2; a weak D match, TRBD2 (5 bases). Trimming left V 5 bases short and J 6 bases short, with 16 bases between. The CDR3 is 15 residues long. Germline assignment: CDR1 SEHNR and CDR2 FQNEAQ (reference sequence). CDR3 bases: TGTGCCAGCAGCCATCCCCGGGGATTCTCCGGGGAGCTGTTTTTT. As protein: CASSHPRGFSGELFF.

V is TRBV5-1 and J is TRBJ2-7; D uncertain. Germline assignment: CDR1 SGHRS and CDR2 YFSETQ. CDR3 size: 12 residues. The ends were cut back, 6 bases at V and 4 bases at J, with 11 bases in the middle. For the CDR3, the DNA is TGCGCCAGCAAACTATCAGATTACGAGCAGTACTTC. Its protein is CASKLSDYEQYF.

The chain is built from TRBV7-3 and TRBJ2-5; a weak D match, TRBD2 (6 bases). V lost 1 base and J lost 3, with 18 bases in between. Germline V gene sequence: CDR1 SGHTA, CDR2 FQGTGA. The length of the CDR3 is 17 residues. Here the CDR3 reads CASSLRPLASSKETQYF. The DNA for the CDR3 is TGTGCCAGCAGCTTAAGGCCCCTAGCGAGTTCGAAAGAGACCCAGTACTTC.

This sequence joins TRBV7-3 and TRBJ2-7; TRBD1 aligns across 8 bases. V was clipped by 4 bases and J by 6 bases; unmatched bases: 5. The CDR3 covers 13 residues. CDR1 and CDR2 (germline): SGHTA, FQGTGA. The CDR3 loop is CASSSVTGVEQYF. Here the CDR3 DNA reads TGTGCCAGCAGCTCAGTGACAGGGGTCGAGCAGTACTTC.

This clone has a handful of counts. The chain recombines TRBV5-6 with TRBJ2-6; possibly TRBD2 for D (6 bases). V gave up 2 bases and J gave up 1 base, with 7 bases separating them. The CDR3 runs 15 residues. Germline lookup yields CDR1 SGHDT and CDR2 YYEEEE. The CDR3 region has the DNA TGTGCCAGCAGCTTACGGGGGTCTGGGGCCAACGTCCTGACTTTC. Encoded protein: CASSLRGSGANVLTF.

The chain has TRBV19 and TRBJ2-5; a possible D gene is TRBD2 (6 bases). With the DNA end fitting TRBJ2-7 better, the J assignment may be wrong. Germline V CDR1 and CDR2: LNHDA, SQIVND (reference sequence). The CDR3 loop spans 15 amino acids. The CDR3 is CASSTSAGKVYEQYF. CDR3 in DNA: TGTGCCAGTAGTACCTCGGCGGGGAAAGTCTACGAGCAGTACTTC.

The chain has TRBV14 and TRBJ1-1; D might be TRBD1 (6 bases). This CDR3 is built from 13 residues. The germline V and J ends were trimmed by 1 base and 6 bases, with 9 bases remaining between them. CDR1 is SGHDN and CDR2 is FVKESK in the germline V gene. CDR3 protein: CASSQAGGPEAFF. CDR3 DNA: TGTGCCAGCAGCCAAGCTGGGGGGCCTGAAGCTTTCTTT.

The chain couples TRBV5-4 to TRBJ2-1; possibly TRBD2 for D (5 bases). Trimming stripped 1 base from V and 11 bases from J, with 10 bases between. The CDR3 totals 12 residues. Germline V gene lookup returns CDR1 SGHNT and CDR2 YYREEE (reference sequence). CDR3 in DNA: TGTGCCAGCAGCTTGAGTCGGGGTAAGCAGTTCTTC. Its protein is CASSLSRGKQFF. Full variable domain (outside the CDR3, taken from reference TRBV5-4 and TRBJ2-1): ETGVTQSPTHLIKTRGQQVTLRCSSQSGHNTVSWYQQALGQGPQFIFQYYREEENGRGNFPPRFSGLQFPNYSSELNVNALELDDSALYLCASSLSRGKQFFGPGTRLTVL.